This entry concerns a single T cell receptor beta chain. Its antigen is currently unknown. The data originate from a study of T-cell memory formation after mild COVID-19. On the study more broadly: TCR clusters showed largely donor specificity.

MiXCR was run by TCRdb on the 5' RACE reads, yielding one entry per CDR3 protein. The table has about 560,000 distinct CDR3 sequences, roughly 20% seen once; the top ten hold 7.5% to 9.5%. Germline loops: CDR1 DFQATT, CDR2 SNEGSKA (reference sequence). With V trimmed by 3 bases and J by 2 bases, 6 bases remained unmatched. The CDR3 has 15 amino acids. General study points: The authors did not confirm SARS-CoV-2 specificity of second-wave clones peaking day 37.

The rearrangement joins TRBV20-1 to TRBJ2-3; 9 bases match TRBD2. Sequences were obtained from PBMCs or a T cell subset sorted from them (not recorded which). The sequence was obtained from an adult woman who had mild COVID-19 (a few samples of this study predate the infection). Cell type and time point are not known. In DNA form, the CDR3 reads TGCAGTGCTAGTAAACTAGCGGGTGACACAGATACGCAGTATTTT. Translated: CSASKLAGDTDTQYF.